One sample yielded the 10 T cell receptor beta chains listed below, sequenced in a study of CD8 T cells in Susac syndrome. The RNA, 0.5 to 1 ug, was put through reverse transcription using random hexamers. MiXCR, run by TCRdb on the immunoSEQ multiplex PCR reads, gives a single entry per CDR3 protein. Altogether more than 200,000 distinct CDR3 sequences are present, around 90% being singletons, with the ten largest covering roughly 0.15%. The sequencing input was CD8+ T cells from PBMCs. The origin of the receptors is a human donor with multiple sclerosis.

The chain combines TRBV7-9 with TRBJ2-7, with 10 nucleotides matching TRBD1. J gave up 1 base and V 3 bases, and 6 bases lay outside the gene matches. Germline-derived CDR1 and CDR2 are SEHNR and FQNEAQ (reference sequence). The CDR3 totals 16 residues. The CDR3 bases are TGTGCCAGCAGCTTGGGGGGACAGGGGCCTTCCTACGAGCAGTACTTC. Amino acid sequence: CASSLGGQGPSYEQYF.

The chain links TRBV30 to TRBJ2-5; 9 bases align to TRBD2. J was trimmed by 5 bases and V by 1 base; bases with no gene match: 11. The CDR3 is made up of 16 amino acids. The germline CDR1 and CDR2 sequences are GTSNPN and SVGIG (reference sequence). CDR3 in DNA: TGTGCCTGGAGTGATCCTCTAGCGGGGCTCGGGGAGACCCAGTACTTC. Residues: CAWSDPLAGLGETQYF.

J is TRBJ2-7 and V is TRBV6-2 or TRBV6-3; TRBD2 matches 7 bases. In germline, CDR1 is MNHEY, CDR2 SVGEGT. This CDR3 spans 14 amino acids. The V gene end was trimmed by 8 bases and the J gene end by 3 bases; junction bases not matched to a gene: 10. CDR3 DNA: TGTGCCAGCGAGTCGGGGGGTGCCCTCTACGAGCAGTACTTC. This gives the protein CASESGGALYEQYF.

The J gene is TRBJ1-5, the V gene TRBV29-1; D unresolved. There are 10 residues in the CDR3. Trimming shortened V by 5 bases and J by 11 bases, and 10 bases separated the two germline ends. Germline V gives CDR1 SQVTM, CDR2 ANQGSEA. The CDR3 protein is CSVRTPAQHF. In nucleotides, the CDR3 is TGCAGCGTTAGGACTCCGGCCCAGCATTTT.

This clonotype was detected only once. The J gene is TRBJ2-1, the V gene TRBV29-1; D call uncertain. Between the trimmed V and J ends, which lost 3 bases and 6 bases, there was a span of 12 bases. CDR3 length: 13 amino acids. The germline CDR1 and CDR2 sequences are SQVTM and ANQGSEA. Here the CDR3 DNA reads TGCAGCGTTGAGGAAATTGATATCAATGAGCAGTTCTTC. Its translation is CSVEEIDINEQFF.

This chain links TRBV25-1 with TRBJ2-3, with 10 bases identical to TRBD1. The CDR3 is 16 residues long. Germline CDR1 reads MGHDK; CDR2 reads SYGVNS. V dropped 3 bases and J dropped 2; count of bases not matched to a gene: 5. CDR3 sequence (DNA): TGTGCCAGCAGTGAGCAGGGACAGGGGTTCACAGATACGCAGTATTTT. It specifies CASSEQGQGFTDTQYF.

The rearrangement joins TRBV11-3 to TRBJ2-7; perhaps TRBD1 as D (6 bases). CDR3 length: 14 residues. The V gene lost 4 bases and the J gene lost 5 bases, with 15 bases spanning the gap. Germline V gives CDR1 SGHNT, CDR2 YENEEA. The CDR3 DNA reads as TGTGCCAGCAGCTCGGCGCAGGGGAACGACGAGCAGTACTTC. It translates to CASSSAQGNDEQYF.

The CDR3 reads CASSQVGGPDTDTQYF. CDR3 DNA sequence: TGCGCCAGCAGCCAAGTAGGGGGGCCGGACACAGATACGCAGTATTTT. V is TRBV4-3 and J is TRBJ2-3; D may correspond to TRBD1 or TRBD2 (6 bases each). V dropped 1 base and J dropped 2 bases, with 13 bases sitting between them. The length of the CDR3 is 16 residues. Per the germline V gene, CDR1 is LGHNA and CDR2 is YSLEER.

The chain recombines TRBV7-8 with TRBJ2-7, with TRBD1 matching over 11 bases. Germline V gene sequence: CDR1 SGHVS, CDR2 FQNEAQ. There are 16 residues in the CDR3. Trimming took 3 bases from V and 3 from J; bases not matched to a gene: 7. CDR3 region: CASSFSGTGGYYEQYF. Here the CDR3 DNA reads TGTGCCAGCAGCTTCTCCGGGACAGGGGGTTACTACGAGCAGTACTTC.

J is TRBJ2-7 and V is TRBV5-8, with TRBD2 as a possible D gene (5 bases). V dropped 0 bases and J dropped 2 bases, with 18 bases sitting between them. This CDR3 region has 17 residues. Germline V gene lookup returns CDR1 SGHTS and CDR2 YDEGEE. CDR3 nucleotide sequence: TGTGCCAGCAGCTTGGCCTTGGGCCTAGCCTCCACCTACGAGCAGTACTTC. This gives the protein CASSLALGLASTYEQYF.